This T cell receptor beta chain was profiled in a study of blood T cell repertoires in COVID-19. Study-wide context: Collection of acute and convalescent COVID-19 samples took place in the United States, Italy and Spain. The cDNA or gDNA used as material had been derived from T cells, B-cell-depleted T cells, or PBMCs.

The authors' processing: Estimates of nucleated cell counts were drawn from the amplification of reference gene primers. The assay was immunoSEQ multiplex PCR, and TCRdb's table has in-frame clones only and misses some. V, J and clone size are taken as reported in that table, and D and trimming were inferred from the DNA itself. The sample lists over 100,000 clones; around 86% were seen once. Trimming removed 1 base at V and 3 bases at J, with 9 bases between. CDR3 size: 14 residues. Germline V gene lookup returns CDR1 SNHLY and CDR2 FYNNEI. This TCR was sampled from a man aged 65 to 79 with acute or convalescent COVID-19. This rearrangement joins TRBV2 to TRBJ1-1; no definite D call. Sequenced input: peripheral blood. In DNA, the CDR3 is TGTGCCAGCAGTGAAGACGGTTTATACACTGAAGCTTTCTTT. It encodes CASSEDGLYTEAFF.